The 32 T cell receptor beta chains listed next were all sequenced from one sample in a study of T cell clonality in common variable immunodeficiency. Findings and limits, study-wide: In common variable immunodeficiency, TCR beta chains reportedly carried fewer deletions and N-nucleotide insertions.

Measured with immunoSEQ multiplex PCR; TCRdb has only the in-frame clones, and not every one. Captured here are tens of thousands of clones, none seen once; the top ten comprise less than 35%. Their target antigens are unknown. Material: peripheral blood mononuclear cells. The source is a human donor with common variable immunodeficiency.

This clone was counted ten times or more. The sequence runs out 3 residues before the end of the CDR3; the remainder is reconstructed from the germline J gene. The rearrangement links TRBV10-3 to TRBJ2-3; D is possibly TRBD1 (6 bases). The CDR3 covers 16 residues. Germline loops: CDR1 ENHRY, CDR2 SYGVKD. With 6 bases removed from V and 0 bases from J, the gap between germline ends came to 16 bases. CDR3 residues: CAISPTDRTSTDTQYF. Incomplete CDR3 DNA: TGTGCCATCAGCCCAACCGACAGGACTAGCACAGATACG.

This clone has at least ten counts. From the germline J gene comes the end of the CDR3, since the read stops 3 residues before it. J is TRBJ1-1 and V is TRBV19; a weak D match, TRBD1 (5 bases). Trimming left V 3 bases short and J 3 bases short, with 11 bases between. Germline CDR1 is LNHDA and CDR2 is SQIVND (reference sequence). This CDR3 contains 14 residues. Incomplete CDR3 DNA: TGTGCCAGTAGTATTACCCGGGGGGACACTGAA. Translation: CASSITRGDTE. The entire CDR3 protein reads CASSITRGDTEAFF.

In this sample, this clone turned up a few times. The read ends 3 residues shy of where the CDR3 ends; the end is completed using the germline J gene. The chain is built from TRBV7-9 and TRBJ1-4, with no clear D. In germline, CDR1 is SEHNR, CDR2 FQNEAQ (reference sequence). Trimming left V 1 base short and J 4 bases short, with 7 bases between. This CDR3 region has 14 residues. The part of the CDR3 DNA that was read is TGTGCCAGCAGCTTAGTAAGCTATAATGAAAAA. Its translation: CASSLVSYNEK. The whole CDR3 protein is CASSLVSYNEKLFF.

There are a few counts of this clone. The read stops 3 residues short of the end of the CDR3; the missing end is completed from the germline J gene. This chain uses TRBV6-2 or TRBV6-3 with TRBJ2-7, with 8 bases that match TRBD1. This CDR3 is 15 amino acids long. Trimming cost V 6 bases and J 0 bases; bases outside gene matches: 7. The germline gives CDR1 MNHEY, CDR2 SVGEGT. CDR3: CASRAWTGSSYEQYF. The DNA read from the CDR3 is TGTGCCAGCAGAGCGTGGACAGGGAGCTCCTACGAG.

Note on this clone: The read gets to within 3 residues of the CDR3 end, and the germline J gene fills in the rest. The chain carries TRBV30 and TRBJ2-7; D remains ambiguous. V was shortened by 2 bases and J by 2 bases, with 4 bases between the two germline ends. There are 11 residues in the CDR3. CDR1 and CDR2 (germline): GTSNPN, SVGIG (reference sequence). The CDR3 reads CAWSTAYEQYF. Partial CDR3 DNA: TGTGCCTGGAGTACAGCCTACGAG.

This clone was picked up many times. The DNA ends 3 residues before the CDR3 does, and the rest of the CDR3 is filled in from the germline J gene. V usage is TRBV28 and J usage is TRBJ2-3; perhaps TRBD2 as D (6 bases). V dropped 3 bases and J dropped 1 base, with 8 bases sitting between them. CDR3 length: 14 amino acids. Looked up from germline, CDR1 is MDHEN and CDR2 is SYDVKM. CDR3 amino acids: CASSFVAGTDTQYF. The sequenced CDR3 bases are TGTGCCAGCAGTTTTGTAGCGGGCACAGATACG.

At least ten counts were recorded for this clone. Read coverage stops 3 residues before the CDR3 terminus; the germline J gene supplies the remainder. The J gene is TRBJ1-6, the V gene TRBV12-3 or TRBV12-4; D is perhaps TRBD1 (6 bases). V lost 1 base and J 6 bases, leaving 13 bases between the germline ends. CDR3 length: 16 amino acids. The CDR3 DNA, read in part, is TGTGCCAGCAGTTTAGGGGGCCAGGGGATTAATTCACCC. This sequence encodes CASSLGGQGINSP. The whole CDR3 sequence reads CASSLGGQGINSPLHF.

This clone was found many times. The read finishes 3 residues shy of the CDR3 end, and the germline J gene is used to complete it. The chain links TRBV4-1 to TRBJ2-5; D is possibly TRBD1 (5 bases). CDR3 length: 15 residues. V lost 0 bases, J lost 4 bases, and 12 bases lay in between. The germline CDR1 and CDR2 sequences are MGHRA and YSYEKL. Incomplete CDR3 DNA: TGCGCCAGCAGCCAAGATGCAGGGTATGCAGAGACC. Encoded protein: CASSQDAGYAET. The full CDR3 reads CASSQDAGYAETQYF.

There are many counts of this clone. The observed sequence ends 3 residues before the CDR3 terminus, with the missing tail filled in from the germline J gene. The J gene is TRBJ1-1, the V gene TRBV7-8; maybe TRBD1 (5 bases). The CDR3 has 12 residues. Germline CDR1 and CDR2: SGHVS and FQNEAQ. CDR3 sequence: CASSLDWRGAFF. Incomplete CDR3 DNA: TGTGCCAGCAGCTTAGATTGGAGGGGA.

About this clone itself: The CDR3 is cut off 3 residues early in the read; its end comes from the germline J gene. The V gene is TRBV6-1, the J gene TRBJ1-2; no clear D. The CDR3 has 14 amino acids. The V gene lost 2 bases and the J gene lost 2 bases, with 9 bases spanning the gap. From germline, CDR1 is MNHNS and CDR2 SASEGT. CDR3 sequence: CASSEPTRNYGYTF. The CDR3 DNA, read in part, is TGTGCCAGCAGTGAACCGACAAGAAACTATGGC.

A few counts support this clone. The read halts 3 residues ahead of the CDR3 end, with the missing end drawn from the germline J gene. This sequence joins TRBV6-1 and TRBJ2-3, with 7 bases matching TRBD2. Germline V lookup: CDR1 MNHNS, CDR2 SASEGT. The CDR3 consists of 12 residues. CDR3 DNA (partial): TGTGCCAGCAGTGAGAGCGGGGACACG. Translation: CASSESGDT. The full CDR3 protein is CASSESGDTQYF.

Concerning this clone itself: The read ends 3 residues shy of where the CDR3 ends; the end is completed using the germline J gene. The J gene is TRBJ2-1, the V gene TRBV7-2; 12 nucleotides match TRBD2. Germline CDR1 SGHTA, CDR2 FQGNSA. The length of the CDR3 is 14 residues. V lost 5 bases and J lost 5; bases outside the gene matches: 1. The CDR3 reads CASSRLAGDNEQFF. The covered CDR3 bases are TGTGCCAGCAGCCGACTAGCGGGGGACAATGAG.

In regard to this clone: The read halts 3 residues ahead of the CDR3 end, with the missing end drawn from the germline J gene. The chain joins TRBV13 to TRBJ2-2; D is perhaps TRBD1 (6 bases). Per germline, CDR1 PRHDT and CDR2 FYEKMQ (reference sequence). This CDR3 has 15 amino acids. Trimming removed 6 bases at V and 3 bases at J, with 14 bases between. The CDR3 bases that were read are TGTGCCAGCAGTATACGGGACACATACACCGGGGAG. Its translation: CASSIRDTYTGE. The full CDR3 protein is CASSIRDTYTGELFF.

This clone was detected many times. The chain's CDR3 is CASRQDYNEQFF. Incomplete CDR3 DNA: TGTGCCAGCAGACAAGACTACAATGAG. This sequence joins TRBV2 and TRBJ2-1; D not certain. The read ends 3 residues before the CDR3 terminus; that terminus is restored from the germline J gene. V shed 6 bases and J shed 3 bases, with 6 bases lying between them. The CDR3 is made up of 12 amino acids. Germline V gene sequence: CDR1 SNHLY, CDR2 FYNNEI.

The sample holds a few counts of this clone. The CDR3 goes on 3 residues after the read ends, and that part is filled in from the germline J gene. This chain links TRBV2 with TRBJ2-3, with 8 bases fitting TRBD2. The CDR3 sequence is 14 residues long. Germline V gene data show CDR1 as SNHLY and CDR2 as FYNNEI. V shed 6 bases and J 3 bases; nucleotides not matched to a gene: 5. The part of the CDR3 DNA that was read is TGTGCCAGCAGACTCATAGCGGGGACAGATACG. This translates into CASRLIAGTDT. The whole CDR3 reads CASRLIAGTDTQYF. Drawing the rest from reference TRBV2 and TRBJ2-3, the complete variable domain is EPEVTQTPSHQVTQMGQEVILRCVPISNHLYFYWYRQILGQKVEFLVSFYNNEISEKSEIFDDQFSVERPDGSNFTLKIRSTKLEDSAMYFCASRLIAGTDTQYFGPGTRLTVL.

As for this clone: The read falls 3 residues short of the CDR3 end, and the missing part is taken from the germline J gene. The chain employs TRBV6-2 or TRBV6-3 and TRBJ2-1; TRBD2 matches at 10 bases. CDR1 and CDR2 from the germline V gene are MNHEY and SVGEGT. With 7 bases clipped from V and 8 bases from J, the junction kept 11 bases outside the gene matches. This CDR3 is built from 15 residues. The CDR3 protein is CASIQSGGARDEQFF. The sequenced part of the CDR3 DNA is TGTGCCAGCATTCAAAGCGGGGGGGCAAGGGATGAG.

This clone appeared many times. The CDR3: CASRLEAGGLNEQFF. The CDR3 bases that were read are TGTGCCAGCAGGTTAGAGGCGGGGGGATTGAATGAG. The rearrangement joins TRBV6-2 or TRBV6-3 to TRBJ2-1; 8 positions match TRBD2. The read terminates 3 residues before the CDR3 end, so the remaining end is supplied by the germline J gene. Germline V gene lookup returns CDR1 MNHEY and CDR2 SVGEGT. This CDR3 is built from 15 residues. With V trimmed by 6 bases and J by 7 bases, 11 bases remained unmatched.

Note on this clone: The read comes to an end 3 residues before the CDR3 does, leaving the germline J gene to fill in the end. The chain links TRBV7-2 to TRBJ2-2; D possibly corresponds to TRBD1 (5 bases). The V end lost 3 bases, the J end lost 6 bases, and 14 bases lay between the germline ends. CDR3 size: 15 residues. Germline loops: CDR1 SGHTA, CDR2 FQGNSA. The CDR3 loop reads CASSFGQGLPGELFF. Partial CDR3 DNA: TGTGCCAGCAGCTTTGGCCAGGGTCTTCCCGGGGAG.

The table lists this clone with many counts. The read is 3 residues too short to cover the CDR3 end, so that end is filled in from the germline J gene. The V gene is TRBV20-1, the J gene TRBJ2-4; tentative D call: TRBD1 (5 bases). CDR3 length equals 13 residues. The ends were cut back, 0 bases at V and 5 bases at J, with 8 bases in the middle. Germline V gene sequence: CDR1 DFQATT, CDR2 SNEGSKA (reference sequence). CDR3 sequence reads: CSARERGQNIQYF. Incomplete CDR3 DNA: TGCAGTGCTAGAGAAAGGGGTCAAAACATT.

On this clone: Read sequence stops 3 residues before the CDR3 end, and the germline J gene provides the missing end. The chain combines TRBV10-3 with TRBJ2-7; D remains unclear. From germline, CDR1 is ENHRY and CDR2 SYGVKD. The CDR3 is 16 residues long. Trimming removed 2 bases at V and 2 bases at J, with 16 bases between. The CDR3 protein is CAISEPLELPTYEQYF. The CDR3 DNA, read in part, is TGTGCCATCAGTGAGCCCCTCGAACTACCGACCTACGAG.

This clone was seen ten or more times. The read halts 3 residues ahead of the CDR3 end, with the missing end drawn from the germline J gene. J is TRBJ2-5 and V is TRBV18, with D possibly being TRBD1 (5 bases). Trimming cost V 1 base and J 2 bases, with 11 bases left between them. There are 15 residues in the CDR3. CDR1 is KGHSH, CDR2 LQKENI, per germline. The CDR3 DNA, read in part, is TGTGCCAGCTCACCACGTCAGACAGAACAAGAGACC. This gives the protein CASSPRQTEQET. The complete CDR3 sequence is CASSPRQTEQETQYF.

Remarks on this clone: The read comes to an end 3 residues before the CDR3 does, leaving the germline J gene to fill in the end. V and J are TRBV7-6 and TRBJ2-7; 7 bases are shared with TRBD1. The J segment lost 3 bases and the V segment lost 1 base, leaving 3 bases of the junction unmatched. The germline CDR1 and CDR2 sequences are SGHVS and FNYEAQ. There are 14 residues in the CDR3. The CDR3 loop is CASSLGTGLYEQYF. The CDR3 DNA, read in part, is TGTGCCAGCAGCTTAGGGACAGGCCTCTACGAG.

This clone occurred many times. The CDR3 goes on 3 residues after the read ends, and that part is filled in from the germline J gene. The gene calls are TRBV7-6 and TRBJ2-5; no clear D. In germline, CDR1 is SGHVS, CDR2 FNYEAQ. V shed 1 base and J shed 5 bases, with 11 bases lying between them. This CDR3 spans 14 amino acids. CDR3 DNA (partial): TGTGCCAGCAGCTTAGAAAGGAACGGGGAGACC. This sequence encodes CASSLERNGET. In full, the CDR3 is CASSLERNGETQYF.

There are a few counts of this clone. The CDR3 region is CASSLAPTHAGDYEQYF. The CDR3 bases that were read are TGTGCCAGCAGCTTAGCCCCGACGCACGCAGGGGACTACGAG. This rearrangement joins TRBV7-2 to TRBJ2-7; a possible D gene is TRBD1 (6 bases). The sequenced fragment ends 3 residues before the CDR3 boundary, so the rest is inferred from the germline J gene. Germline V gives CDR1 SGHTA, CDR2 FQGNSA. Trimming took off 0 bases at V and 3 bases at J, with 18 bases between the two ends. The CDR3 is 17 residues long. The full variable domain, its missing parts supplied by reference TRBV7-2 and TRBJ2-7, is GAGVSQSPSNKVTEKGKDVELRCDPISGHTALYWYRQSLGQGLEFLIYFQGNSAPDKSGLPSDRFSAERTGGSVSTLTIQRTQQEDSAVYLCASSLAPTHAGDYEQYFGPGTRLTVT.

A note on this clone: Coverage ceases 3 residues before the CDR3 finishes, and the germline J gene fills in the end. V is TRBV7-9 and J is TRBJ2-3; D is ambiguous. The V end was cut by 4 bases, the J end by 4 bases, with 12 bases between. This CDR3 has 14 amino acids. Germline CDR1 is SEHNR and CDR2 is FQNEAQ (reference sequence). The part of the CDR3 DNA that was read is TGTGCCAGCAGCTCTCCTACTACCCCAGATACG. This codes for CASSSPTTPDT. The whole CDR3 reads CASSSPTTPDTQYF.

This clone has ten or more counts. The DNA ends 3 residues before the CDR3 does, and the rest of the CDR3 is filled in from the germline J gene. The rearrangement uses TRBV19 and TRBJ2-4; 9 bases match TRBD1. V was clipped by 8 bases and J by 0 bases; unmatched bases: 20. This CDR3 is 20 amino acids long. Germline CDR1 reads LNHDA; CDR2 reads SQIVND (reference sequence). The DNA read from the CDR3 is TGTGCCAGTTCAGAGGGGCCGGGACAGGGCTCGTTACTAGCCAAAAACATT. Translation gives CASSEGPGQGSLLAKNI. The CDR3 as a whole reads CASSEGPGQGSLLAKNIQYF.

The CDR3 DNA, read in part, is TGTGCCAGCAGCCAACAGCAGGGATCGAACACTGAA. Protein sequence: CASSQQQGSNTE. The full CDR3 protein reads CASSQQQGSNTEAFF. The rearrangement links TRBV7-8 to TRBJ1-1; a possible D gene is TRBD1 (5 bases). Sequencing ends 3 residues short of the CDR3 end; the germline J gene provides the rest. The germline V gene has CDR1 SGHVS and CDR2 FQNEAQ. The CDR3 length is 15 residues. V shed 5 bases and J shed 1 base, with 14 bases lying between them.

Comment on this clone: The CDR3 is cut off 3 residues early in the read; its end comes from the germline J gene. This chain connects TRBV6-2 or TRBV6-3 to TRBJ1-2; no clear D gene. The V end lost 0 bases, the J end lost 3 bases, and 11 bases lay between the germline ends. The CDR3 is made up of 15 amino acids. Germline values: CDR1 MNHEY, CDR2 SVGEGT. Partial CDR3 DNA: TGTGCCAGCAGTTACTCGGGCAGGTTGTACTATGGC. Translating it yields CASSYSGRLYYG. The whole CDR3 protein reads CASSYSGRLYYGYTF.

Comment on this clone: The DNA ends 3 residues before the CDR3 does, and the rest of the CDR3 is filled in from the germline J gene. The rearrangement joins TRBV7-2 to TRBJ1-5; maybe TRBD1 (6 bases). V lost 3 bases, J lost 1 base, and 10 bases lay in between. The CDR3 is 15 residues long. In germline, CDR1 is SGHTA, CDR2 FQGNSA. The DNA read from the CDR3 is TGTGCCAGCAGCTTTCAGGGGCGAAGCAATCAGCCC. Its protein product is CASSFQGRSNQP. From start to end, the CDR3 is CASSFQGRSNQPQHF.

This clone was seen at least ten times. The read terminates 3 residues ahead of where the CDR3 ends, so the germline J gene completes it. The chain uses TRBV20-1 and TRBJ2-1; 9 bases align to TRBD2. Germline trimming cut 7 bases from V and 7 bases from J; bases unmatched to any gene: 8. CDR1 and CDR2 (germline): DFQATT, SNEGSKA (reference sequence). This CDR3 region has 13 residues. Incomplete CDR3 DNA: TGCAGTGGAGGCGGGGGGGCGGGTAATGAG. Translating gives CSGGGGAGNE. From start to end, the CDR3 is CSGGGGAGNEQFF.

This clone was picked up a small number of times. The CDR3 is cut off 3 residues early in the read; its end comes from the germline J gene. The gene calls are TRBV7-2 and TRBJ2-5, with D tentatively TRBD2 (6 bases). CDR3 length: 15 amino acids. The ends were cut back, 5 bases at V and 7 bases at J, with 20 bases in the middle. Germline CDR1 SGHTA, CDR2 FQGNSA. The CDR3 reads CASSTLAGMRGTQYF. CDR3 DNA, as far as it was read: TGTGCCAGCAGCACCCTCGCGGGGATGCGAGGGACC.

This clone was recorded many times. The read ends 3 residues shy of where the CDR3 ends; the end is completed using the germline J gene. V gene TRBV7-3 combines with J gene TRBJ1-5; maybe TRBD1 (5 bases). Trimming removed 5 bases at V and 4 bases at J, with 9 bases between. Germline V lookup: CDR1 SGHTA, CDR2 FQGTGA. CDR3 length: 13 residues. The DNA read from the CDR3 is TGTGCCAGCAGCGCCGACAGAAATCAGCCC. It codes for CASSADRNQP. The complete CDR3 sequence is CASSADRNQPQHF.